This TCR beta chain was recovered during a study of cytomegalovirus exposure and HLA in healthy donors. Study observations and caveats: Associated with cytomegalovirus, according to the listing, were around 170 TCR beta chains. Later, an analysis showed that TCR beta chains associated with HLA were more clonally expanded than others that were equally common. A later analysis reportedly found that, within productive TCRs, an Asian-associated ancestry cluster had fewer N-insertions than the mean observed across the roughly 690 donors. Within a later analysis, the majority of CMV-associated TCR beta chains appeared HLA-restricted.

The J segment lost 1 base and the V segment lost 2 bases, leaving 7 bases of the junction unmatched. CDR1 SGHNT and CDR2 YYREEE come from the germline V gene (reference sequence). The CDR3 runs to 17 residues. As to this clone: The antigen remains unidentified.

PCR used 60 Vbeta primers and 13 Jbeta primers. Produced via immunoSEQ multiplex PCR; TCRdb's table is partial and in-frame only. In the table there are about 160,000 clones, roughly 73% of which are singletons. The sequence was collected from a woman in her thirties in good health and CMV-seronegative. The chain has TRBV5-4 and TRBJ2-2; 8 positions agree with TRBD2. Sequencing input: PBMCs. The CDR3 sequence: CASSFDPGGLNTGELFF. CDR3 coding DNA: TGTGCCAGCAGCTTCGACCCGGGGGGGTTGAACACCGGGGAGCTGTTTTTT.